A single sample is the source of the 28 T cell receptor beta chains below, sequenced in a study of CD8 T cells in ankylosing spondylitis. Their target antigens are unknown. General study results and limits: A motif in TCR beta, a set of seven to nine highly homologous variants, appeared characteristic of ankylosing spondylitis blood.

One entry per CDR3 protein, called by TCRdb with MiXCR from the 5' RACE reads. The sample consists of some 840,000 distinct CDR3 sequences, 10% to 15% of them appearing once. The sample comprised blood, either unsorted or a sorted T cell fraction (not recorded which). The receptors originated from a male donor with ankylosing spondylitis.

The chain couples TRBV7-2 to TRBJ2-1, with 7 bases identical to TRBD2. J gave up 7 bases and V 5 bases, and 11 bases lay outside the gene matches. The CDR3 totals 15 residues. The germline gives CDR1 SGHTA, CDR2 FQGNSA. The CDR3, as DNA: TGTGCCAGCAGCCCGGACTTATCCGGGGGGAATGAGCAGTTCTTC. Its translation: CASSPDLSGGNEQFF.

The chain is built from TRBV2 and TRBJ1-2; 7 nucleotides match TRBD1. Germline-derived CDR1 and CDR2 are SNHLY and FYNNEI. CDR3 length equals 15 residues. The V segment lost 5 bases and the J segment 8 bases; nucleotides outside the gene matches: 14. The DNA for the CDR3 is TGTGCCAGCAGTACCGTGAAGGGGGCGGTTTGGGGCTACACCTTC. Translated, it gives CASSTVKGAVWGYTF.

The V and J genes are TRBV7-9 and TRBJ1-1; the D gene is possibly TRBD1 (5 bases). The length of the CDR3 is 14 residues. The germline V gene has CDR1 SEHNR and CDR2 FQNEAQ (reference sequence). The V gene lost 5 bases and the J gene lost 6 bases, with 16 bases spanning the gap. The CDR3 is CASSESGIPPEAFF. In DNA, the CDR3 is TGTGCCAGCAGCGAGTCAGGGATTCCGCCTGAAGCTTTCTTT. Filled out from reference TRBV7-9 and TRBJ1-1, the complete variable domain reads DTGVSQNPRHKITKRGQNVTFRCDPISEHNRLYWYRQTLGQGPEFLTYFQNEAQLEKSRLLSDRFSAERPKGSFSTLEIQRTEQGDSAMYLCASSESGIPPEAFFGQGTRLTVV.

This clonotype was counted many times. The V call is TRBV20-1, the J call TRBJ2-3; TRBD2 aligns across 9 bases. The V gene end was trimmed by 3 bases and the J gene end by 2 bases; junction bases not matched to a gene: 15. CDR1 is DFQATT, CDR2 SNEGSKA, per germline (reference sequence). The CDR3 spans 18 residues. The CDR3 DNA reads TGCAGTGCTAGTGGGGGAGAGGATAGCGGGGGCCTCACAGATACGCAGTATTTT. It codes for CSASGGEDSGGLTDTQYF.

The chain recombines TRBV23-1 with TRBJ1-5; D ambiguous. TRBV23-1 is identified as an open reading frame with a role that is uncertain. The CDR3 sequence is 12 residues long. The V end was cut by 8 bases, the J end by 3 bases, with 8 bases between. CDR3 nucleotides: TGCGCCAGCGGGCGGAACAATCAGCCCCAGCATTTT. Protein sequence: CASGRNNQPQHF.

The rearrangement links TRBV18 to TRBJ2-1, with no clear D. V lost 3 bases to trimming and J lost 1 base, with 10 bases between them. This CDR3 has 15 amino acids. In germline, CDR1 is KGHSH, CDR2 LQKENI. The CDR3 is CASSPPRASYNEQFF. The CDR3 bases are TGTGCCAGCTCACCCCCCCGGGCGTCCTACAATGAGCAGTTCTTC.

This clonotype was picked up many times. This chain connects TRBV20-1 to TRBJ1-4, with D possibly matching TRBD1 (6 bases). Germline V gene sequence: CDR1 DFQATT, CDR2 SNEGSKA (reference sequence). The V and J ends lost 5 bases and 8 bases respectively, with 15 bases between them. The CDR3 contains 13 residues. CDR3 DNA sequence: TGCAGTGCTGACGACAGGAGGGACGAAAAACTGTTTTTT. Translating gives CSADDRRDEKLFF.

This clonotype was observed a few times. The CDR3 DNA reads TGTGCCAGCAGTTACAGGGGAGGGAGCTCCTACGAGCAGTACTTC. Amino acid sequence: CASSYRGGSSYEQYF. The V and J genes are TRBV6-5 and TRBJ2-7, with 7 nucleotides matching TRBD2. After removal of 2 bases from V and 0 bases from J, the junction contained 4 bases not matched to a gene. The germline CDR1 and CDR2 sequences are MNHEY and SVGAGI. The CDR3 consists of 15 residues.

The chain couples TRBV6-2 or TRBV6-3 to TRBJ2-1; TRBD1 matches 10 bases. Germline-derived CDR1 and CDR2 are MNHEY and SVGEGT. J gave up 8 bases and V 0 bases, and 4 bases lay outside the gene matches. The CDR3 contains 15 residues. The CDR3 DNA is TGTGCCAGCAGTTACTCGAGGGACAGGGGCCATGAGCAGTTCTTC. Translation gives CASSYSRDRGHEQFF.

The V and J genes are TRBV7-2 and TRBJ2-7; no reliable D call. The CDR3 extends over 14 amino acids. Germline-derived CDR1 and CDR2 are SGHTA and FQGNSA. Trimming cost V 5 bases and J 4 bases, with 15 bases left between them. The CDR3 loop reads CASSLRAALYEQYF. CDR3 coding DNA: TGTGCCAGCAGCCTTAGGGCAGCCCTATACGAGCAGTACTTC. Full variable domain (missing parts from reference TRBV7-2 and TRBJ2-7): GAGVSQSPSNKVTEKGKDVELRCDPISGHTALYWYRQSLGQGLEFLIYFQGNSAPDKSGLPSDRFSAERTGGSVSTLTIQRTQQEDSAVYLCASSLRAALYEQYFGPGTRLTVT.

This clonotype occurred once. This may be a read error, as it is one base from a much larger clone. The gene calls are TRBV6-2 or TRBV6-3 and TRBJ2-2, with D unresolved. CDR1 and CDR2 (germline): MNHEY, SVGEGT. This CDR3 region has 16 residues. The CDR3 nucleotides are TGTGCCAGCAGTTACCATAGGCCCTCAGACGACGGGCAGCTGTTTTTT. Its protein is CASSYHRPSDDGQLFF.

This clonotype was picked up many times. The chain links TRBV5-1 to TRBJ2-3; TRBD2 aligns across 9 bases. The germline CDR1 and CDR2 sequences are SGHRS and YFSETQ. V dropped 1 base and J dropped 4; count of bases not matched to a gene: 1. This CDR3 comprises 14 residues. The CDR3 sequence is CASSLLAGADTQYF. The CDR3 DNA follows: TGCGCCAGCAGCTTGTTAGCGGGGGCAGATACGCAGTATTTT. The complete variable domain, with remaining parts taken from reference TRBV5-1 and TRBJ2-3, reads KAGVTQTPRYLIKTRGQQVTLSCSPISGHRSVSWYQQTPGQGLQFLFEYFSETQRNKGNFPGRFSGRQFSNSRSEMNVSTLELGDSALYLCASSLLAGADTQYFGPGTRLTVL.

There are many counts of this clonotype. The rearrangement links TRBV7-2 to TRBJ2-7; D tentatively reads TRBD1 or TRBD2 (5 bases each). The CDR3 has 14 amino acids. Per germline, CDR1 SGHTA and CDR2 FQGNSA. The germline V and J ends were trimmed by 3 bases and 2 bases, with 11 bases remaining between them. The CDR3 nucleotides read TGTGCCAGCAGCTTCACCCCGGGGCCCTACGAGCAGTACTTC. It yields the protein CASSFTPGPYEQYF.

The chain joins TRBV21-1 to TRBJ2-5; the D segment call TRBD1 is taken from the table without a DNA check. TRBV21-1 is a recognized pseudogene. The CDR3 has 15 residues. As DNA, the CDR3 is TGTGCCAGCAGCAAAGGGAAGGGGAGCCAAGAGACCCAGTACTTC. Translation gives CASSKGKGSQETQYF.

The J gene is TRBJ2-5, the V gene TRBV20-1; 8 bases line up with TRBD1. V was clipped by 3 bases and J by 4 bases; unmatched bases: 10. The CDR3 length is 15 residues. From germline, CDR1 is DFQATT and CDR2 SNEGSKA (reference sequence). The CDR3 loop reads CSASDSVQGAETQYF. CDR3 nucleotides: TGCAGTGCTAGTGACTCAGTGCAGGGGGCAGAGACCCAGTACTTC.

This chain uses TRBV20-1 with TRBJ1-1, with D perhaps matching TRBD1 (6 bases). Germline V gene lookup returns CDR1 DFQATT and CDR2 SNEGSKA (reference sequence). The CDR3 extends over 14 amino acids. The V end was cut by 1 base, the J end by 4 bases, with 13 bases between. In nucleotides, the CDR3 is TGCAGTGCTAGAGGAGGGGGTAGGGGCACTGAAGCTTTCTTT. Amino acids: CSARGGGRGTEAFF.

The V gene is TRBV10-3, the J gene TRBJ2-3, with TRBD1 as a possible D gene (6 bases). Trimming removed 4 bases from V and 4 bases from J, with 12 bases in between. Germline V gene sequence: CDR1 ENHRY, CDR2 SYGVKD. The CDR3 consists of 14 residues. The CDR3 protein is CAISGQVGADTQYF. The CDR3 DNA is TGTGCCATCAGTGGACAGGTCGGGGCAGATACGCAGTATTTT.

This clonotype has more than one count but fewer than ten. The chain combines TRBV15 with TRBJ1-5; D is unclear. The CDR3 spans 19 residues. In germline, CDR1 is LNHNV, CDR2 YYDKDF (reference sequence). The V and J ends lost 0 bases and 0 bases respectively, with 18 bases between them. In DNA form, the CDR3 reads TGTGCCACCAGCAGAGATGCAGGCGCAAGCCGCTATAGCAATCAGCCCCAGCATTTT. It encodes CATSRDAGASRYSNQPQHF.

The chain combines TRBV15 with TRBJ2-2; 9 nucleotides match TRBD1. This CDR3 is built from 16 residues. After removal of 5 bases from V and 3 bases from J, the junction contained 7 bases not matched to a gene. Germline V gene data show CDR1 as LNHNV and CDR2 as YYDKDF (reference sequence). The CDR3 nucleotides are TGTGCCACCAGCCGCCCACAGGGGGCTGACACCGGGGAGCTGTTTTTT. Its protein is CATSRPQGADTGELFF.

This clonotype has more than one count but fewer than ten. The CDR3 protein is CASSPTRGNQPQHF. The CDR3 DNA is TGTGCCAGCAGCCCAACCAGGGGAAATCAGCCCCAGCATTTT. The chain uses TRBV18 and TRBJ1-5, with D perhaps TRBD1 (6 bases). There are 14 residues in the CDR3. V lost 8 bases and J 4 bases, leaving 15 bases between the germline ends. Germline V gene sequence: CDR1 KGHSH, CDR2 LQKENI.

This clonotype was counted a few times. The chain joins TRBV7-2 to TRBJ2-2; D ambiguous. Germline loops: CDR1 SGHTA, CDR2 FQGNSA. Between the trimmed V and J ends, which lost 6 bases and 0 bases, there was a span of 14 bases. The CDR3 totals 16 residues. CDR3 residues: CASRSLQEPNTGELFF. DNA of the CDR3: TGTGCCAGCAGGTCTTTGCAGGAGCCGAACACCGGGGAGCTGTTTTTT.

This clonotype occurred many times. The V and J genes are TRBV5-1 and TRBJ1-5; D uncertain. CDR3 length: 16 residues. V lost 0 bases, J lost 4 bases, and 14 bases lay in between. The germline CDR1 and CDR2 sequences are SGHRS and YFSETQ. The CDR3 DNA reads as TGCGCCAGCAGCTTGGGATCGGGTGCCGCTAATCAGCCCCAGCATTTT. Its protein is CASSLGSGAANQPQHF.

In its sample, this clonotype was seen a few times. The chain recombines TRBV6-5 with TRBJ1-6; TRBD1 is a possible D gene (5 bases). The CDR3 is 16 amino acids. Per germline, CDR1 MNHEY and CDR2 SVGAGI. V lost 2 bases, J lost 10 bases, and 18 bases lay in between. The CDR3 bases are TGTGCCAGCAGTTACCCGACAGTTCCCGCAGGGTCACCCCTCCACTTT. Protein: CASSYPTVPAGSPLHF.

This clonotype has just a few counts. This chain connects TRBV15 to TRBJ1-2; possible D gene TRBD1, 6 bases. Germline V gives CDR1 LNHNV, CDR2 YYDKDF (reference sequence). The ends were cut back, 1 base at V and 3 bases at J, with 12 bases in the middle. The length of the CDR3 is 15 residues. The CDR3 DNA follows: TGTGCCACCAGCAGAGGGACAGTGGGAGACTATGGCTACACCTTC. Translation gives CATSRGTVGDYGYTF.

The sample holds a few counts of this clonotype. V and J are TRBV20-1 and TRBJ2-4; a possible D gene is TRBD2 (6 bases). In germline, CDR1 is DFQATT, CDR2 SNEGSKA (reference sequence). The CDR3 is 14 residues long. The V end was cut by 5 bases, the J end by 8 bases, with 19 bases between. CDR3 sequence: CSAPGRGPGDIQYF. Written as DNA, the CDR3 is TGCAGTGCTCCGGGGCGTGGCCCGGGGGACATTCAGTACTTC.

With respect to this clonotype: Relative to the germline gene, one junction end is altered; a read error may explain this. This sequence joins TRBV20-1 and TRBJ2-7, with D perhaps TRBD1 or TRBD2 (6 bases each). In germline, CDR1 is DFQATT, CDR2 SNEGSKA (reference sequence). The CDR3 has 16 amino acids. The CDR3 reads CCARDMGASETYEQYF. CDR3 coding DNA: TGCTGTGCTAGAGATATGGGGGCTAGCGAGACCTACGAGCAGTACTTC.

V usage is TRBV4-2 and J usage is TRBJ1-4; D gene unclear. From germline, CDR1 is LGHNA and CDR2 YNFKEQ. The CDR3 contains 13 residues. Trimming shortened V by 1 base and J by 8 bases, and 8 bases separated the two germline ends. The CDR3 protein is CASSQGPREKLFF. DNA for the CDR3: TGTGCCAGCAGCCAAGGTCCTCGAGAAAAACTGTTTTTT.

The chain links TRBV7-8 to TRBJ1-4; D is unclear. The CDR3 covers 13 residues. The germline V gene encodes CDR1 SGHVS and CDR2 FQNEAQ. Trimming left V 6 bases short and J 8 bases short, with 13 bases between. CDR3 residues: CASRQRRNEKLFF. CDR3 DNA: TGTGCCAGCAGACAGCGGCGGAACGAAAAACTGTTTTTT.